A single sample gave rise to the 30 T cell receptor beta chains below, sequenced in a study of T cell responses to AZD1222 COVID-19 vaccine. Only in-frame clones appear in the TCRdb table, and some are missing; sequencing was by immunoSEQ multiplex PCR. This table has over 120,000 clones, approximately 94% appearing once. Specimen: peripheral blood, collected on day 0 of AZD1222 vaccination. The receptors stem from an adult in good health.

This chain connects TRBV12-3 or TRBV12-4 to TRBJ1-1; D gene uncertain. This CDR3 is built from 13 residues. Trimming took off 7 bases at V and 1 base at J, with 10 bases between the two ends. The CDR3 DNA is TGTGCCAGCATTAGGCGGGGGAACACTGAAGCTTTCTTT. It codes for CASIRRGNTEAFF.

The V call is TRBV14, the J call TRBJ1-1, with D tentatively TRBD1 (5 bases). Trimming shortened V by 4 bases and J by 5 bases, and 11 bases separated the two germline ends. There are 13 residues in the CDR3. The germline V gene has CDR1 SGHDN and CDR2 FVKESK. The CDR3 DNA reads as TGTGCCAGCAGCCCCGGGGGAGGAACTGAAGCTTTCTTT. As protein: CASSPGGGTEAFF. The entire variable domain, with the rest obtained from reference TRBV14 and TRBJ1-1, is as follows: EAGVTQFPSHSVIEKGQTVTLRCDPISGHDNLYWYRRVMGKEIKFLLHFVKESKQDESGMPNNRFLAERTGGTYSTLKVQPAELEDSGVYFCASSPGGGTEAFFGQGTRLTVV.

The CDR3 bases are TGTGCCAGCGAAAGGGACCACCGAAGGGTTTTTCAGCCCCAGCATTTT. Encoded protein: CASERDHRRVFQPQHF. V and J are TRBV28 and TRBJ1-5; tentative D call: TRBD1 (5 bases). V lost 8 bases, J lost 6 bases, and 23 bases lay in between. The CDR3 runs to 16 residues. Germline values: CDR1 MDHEN, CDR2 SYDVKM.

The genes are TRBV7-8 and TRBJ1-5; D call uncertain. CDR1 is SGHVS, CDR2 FQNEAQ, per germline. With 2 bases removed from V and 0 bases from J, the gap between germline ends came to 11 bases. The CDR3 consists of 16 residues. The CDR3 reads CASSLRRTLSNQPQHF. In DNA, the CDR3 is TGTGCCAGCAGCTTACGGAGAACCCTTAGCAATCAGCCCCAGCATTTT.

V usage is TRBV19 and J usage is TRBJ1-1, with 7 bases that match TRBD1. Looked up from germline, CDR1 is LNHDA and CDR2 is SQIVND (reference sequence). Trimming removed 5 bases from V and 1 base from J; junction bases left unmatched: 1. The CDR3 contains 13 residues. The CDR3 is CASSGQANTEAFF. In DNA, the CDR3 is TGTGCCAGTAGTGGACAGGCGAACACTGAAGCTTTCTTT.

This rearrangement joins TRBV9 to TRBJ1-3; D is uncertain. This CDR3 has 15 amino acids. Per germline, CDR1 SGDLS and CDR2 YYNGEE. The V end was cut by 0 bases, the J end by 0 bases, with 7 bases between. CDR3 protein: CASSVAVHSGNTIYF. CDR3 DNA sequence: TGTGCCAGCAGCGTAGCGGTGCACTCTGGAAACACCATATATTTT.

This chain uses TRBV5-5 with TRBJ2-7; TRBD1 agrees at 11 bases. In germline, CDR1 is SGHKS, CDR2 YYEKEE (reference sequence). This CDR3 contains 16 residues. V was pared by 1 base and J by 9 bases, with 12 bases of the junction left unmatched. The CDR3: CASSLNGGQGVGGQYF. In DNA form, the CDR3 reads TGTGCCAGCAGCTTGAACGGGGGACAGGGGGTTGGCGGGCAGTACTTC.

The gene calls are TRBV3-1 (or the pseudogene TRBV3-2) and TRBJ2-3; perhaps TRBD2 as D (7 bases). From germline, CDR1 is LGHDT and CDR2 YNNKEL (reference sequence). Trimming took 4 bases from V and 7 from J, leaving 21 bases between them. The CDR3 consists of 16 residues. Here the CDR3 reads CASSRGGGARKNTQYF. The CDR3 bases are TGTGCCAGCAGCCGGGGCGGGGGCGCCCGGAAGAATACGCAGTATTTT.

The chain carries TRBV5-1 and TRBJ2-7, with D possibly being TRBD2 (6 bases). This CDR3 contains 15 residues. The germline V gene encodes CDR1 SGHRS and CDR2 YFSETQ. V dropped 4 bases and J dropped 3 bases, with 17 bases sitting between them. CDR3 residues: CASSLDPGRRYEQYF. Written as DNA, the CDR3 is TGCGCCAGCAGCCTGGACCCTGGGAGGCGCTACGAGCAGTACTTC. The full variable domain, rest sourced from reference TRBV5-1 and TRBJ2-7, is KAGVTQTPRYLIKTRGQQVTLSCSPISGHRSVSWYQQTPGQGLQFLFEYFSETQRNKGNFPGRFSGRQFSNSRSEMNVSTLELGDSALYLCASSLDPGRRYEQYFGPGTRLTVT.

In this sample, this clone turned up once. The chain is built from TRBV19 and TRBJ2-1, with D perhaps TRBD2 (5 bases). The CDR3 runs 13 residues. Germline CDR1 LNHDA, CDR2 SQIVND (reference sequence). Trimming shortened V by 6 bases and J by 4 bases, and 10 bases separated the two germline ends. The CDR3 bases are TGTGCCAGTAGACCCCGGGGTTACAATGAGCAGTTCTTC. Translated, it gives CASRPRGYNEQFF.

This clone came up once. The V call is TRBV9, the J call TRBJ2-7; TRBD2 might be the D (5 bases). The germline V gene has CDR1 SGDLS and CDR2 YYNGEE. This CDR3 has 13 amino acids. The V and J ends lost 3 bases and 3 bases respectively, with 10 bases between them. This chain's CDR3 is CASSAELGYEQYF. As DNA, the CDR3 is TGTGCCAGCAGCGCAGAACTAGGCTACGAGCAGTACTTC. Using reference TRBV9 and TRBJ2-7 for the parts outside the CDR3, the full variable domain is DSGVTQTPKHLITATGQRVTLRCSPRSGDLSVYWYQQSLDQGLQFLIQYYNGEERAKGNILERFSAQQFPDLHSELNLSSLELGDSALYFCASSAELGYEQYFGPGTRLTVT.

The chain recombines TRBV5-4 with TRBJ1-5; no clear D. Between the trimmed V and J ends, which lost 0 bases and 4 bases, there was a span of 11 bases. This CDR3 contains 15 residues. The germline V gene encodes CDR1 SGHNT and CDR2 YYREEE (reference sequence). The DNA for the CDR3 is TGTGCCAGCAGCTTGGGGGCAGACGAAAATCAGCCCCAGCATTTT. It specifies CASSLGADENQPQHF.

The chain has TRBV15 and TRBJ1-5; a weak D match, TRBD1 (5 bases). Germline loops: CDR1 LNHNV, CDR2 YYDKDF (reference sequence). This CDR3 region has 15 residues. The V end lost 1 base, the J end lost 2 bases, and 9 bases lay between the germline ends. CDR3 sequence reads: CATSRVAGGNQPQHF. CDR3 DNA: TGTGCCACCAGCAGAGTAGCGGGGGGCAATCAGCCCCAGCATTTT. The complete variable domain, with remaining parts taken from reference TRBV15 and TRBJ1-5, reads DAMVIQNPRYQVTQFGKPVTLSCSQTLNHNVMYWYQQKSSQAPKLLFHYYDKDFNNEADTPDNFQSRRPNTSFCFLDIRSPGLGDTAMYLCATSRVAGGNQPQHFGDGTRLSIL.

This sequence joins TRBV28 and TRBJ2-3, with 11 bases fitting TRBD2. The V gene's germline CDR1 is MDHEN and CDR2 SYDVKM. The V and J ends lost 4 bases and 4 bases, in that order; junction bases with no gene match: 4. The CDR3 spans 15 residues. The CDR3 DNA reads as TGTGCCAGCAGTTCTAGCGGGGGGCCCCCAGATACGCAGTATTTT. Amino acids: CASSSSGGPPDTQYF.

The chain is built from TRBV1 and TRBJ2-4. TRBV1 counts as a pseudogene. The CDR3 loop spans 16 amino acids. CDR3 DNA sequence: TGCACCAGCAGCCAAGAACCCGGGGCTGCCAAAAACATTCAGTACTTC. It codes for CTSSQEPGAAKNIQYF.

The chain couples TRBV11-3 to TRBJ2-1; 7 nucleotides align to TRBD2. V gave up 1 base and J gave up 3 bases; unmatched junction bases: 3. Germline CDR1 SGHNT, CDR2 YENEEA. This CDR3 has 15 residues. This CDR3 is CASSLGGGFYNEQFF. The CDR3 DNA is TGTGCCAGCAGCTTAGGGGGGGGATTCTACAATGAGCAGTTCTTC. The full variable domain, in which reference TRBV11-3 and TRBJ2-1 provide the parts outside the CDR3, is EAGVVQSPRYKIIEKKQPVAFWCNPISGHNTLYWYLQNLGQGPELLIRYENEEAVDDSQLPKDRFSAERLKGVDSTLKIQPAELGDSAVYLCASSLGGGFYNEQFFGPGTRLTVL.

This chain uses TRBV28 with TRBJ1-5; D remains ambiguous. The CDR3 sequence is 14 residues long. The germline V gene encodes CDR1 MDHEN and CDR2 SYDVKM. Trimming removed 2 bases from V and 0 bases from J, with 5 bases in between. CDR3 sequence reads: CASSLGNSNQPQHF. CDR3 nucleotide sequence: TGTGCCAGCAGTTTAGGTAATAGCAATCAGCCCCAGCATTTT.

The chain carries TRBV30 and TRBJ1-6; no firm D call. V was shortened by 0 bases and J by 7 bases, with 4 bases between the two germline ends. The CDR3 covers 12 residues. Germline CDR1 reads GTSNPN; CDR2 reads SVGIG (reference sequence). CDR3 protein: CAWSVRNSPLHF. The CDR3 DNA sequence: TGTGCCTGGAGTGTACGGAATTCACCCCTCCACTTT.

The chain is built from TRBV15 and TRBJ1-4; possibly TRBD1 for D (6 bases). Trimming stripped 7 bases from V and 8 bases from J, with 14 bases between. CDR1 is LNHNV, CDR2 YYDKDF, per germline (reference sequence). The CDR3 totals 13 residues. The CDR3 nucleotides read TGTGCCACCACAGGGCCTCAGGGGGAAAAACTGTTTTTT. It specifies CATTGPQGEKLFF.

The V and J genes are TRBV14 and TRBJ2-3; no definite D call. Between the trimmed V and J ends, which lost 0 bases and 6 bases, there was a span of 7 bases. Germline CDR1 is SGHDN and CDR2 is FVKESK. The CDR3 spans 13 residues. This chain's CDR3 is CASSQELRDTQYF. The CDR3 DNA reads as TGTGCCAGCAGCCAAGAACTTCGGGATACGCAGTATTTT. Full variable domain (remainder filled in from reference TRBV14 and TRBJ2-3): EAGVTQFPSHSVIEKGQTVTLRCDPISGHDNLYWYRRVMGKEIKFLLHFVKESKQDESGMPNNRFLAERTGGTYSTLKVQPAELEDSGVYFCASSQELRDTQYFGPGTRLTVL.

The chain has TRBV27 and TRBJ1-6, with no clear D. Germline V gives CDR1 MNHEY, CDR2 SMNVEV (reference sequence). The CDR3 contains 14 residues. V was clipped by 2 bases and J by 6 bases, with 8 bases between them. The CDR3 spells CASSLRSLNSPLHF. The CDR3 DNA follows: TGTGCCAGCAGTTTACGCAGCCTTAATTCACCCCTCCACTTT.

V and J are TRBV24-1 and TRBJ1-2; D is uncertain. This CDR3 contains 14 residues. The germline V gene has CDR1 KGHDR and CDR2 SFDVKD. Trimming stripped 1 base from V and 3 bases from J, with 8 bases between. The CDR3, as DNA: TGTGCCACCAGTGATTTCCGGGTCGACTATGGCTACACCTTC. This codes for CATSDFRVDYGYTF.

Points on this clone: Other nucleotide sequences from this sample produce the same CDR3. The chain carries TRBV19 and TRBJ1-5; D is possibly TRBD1 (5 bases). The V gene's germline CDR1 is LNHDA and CDR2 SQIVND (reference sequence). The CDR3 runs to 15 residues. V gave up 4 bases and J gave up 2 bases, with 12 bases separating them. CDR3 DNA: TGTGCCAGTAGTACGACTGGGGGAGGCAATCAGCCCCAGCATTTT. The encoded protein is CASSTTGGGNQPQHF.

This rearrangement joins TRBV14 to TRBJ1-2, with TRBD1 identical over 7 bases. The junction had 9 bases not matched to a gene; V was cut back by 6 bases and J by 5 bases. This CDR3 spans 14 amino acids. Germline CDR1 is SGHDN and CDR2 is FVKESK. The CDR3 DNA follows: TGTGCCAGCAGACGTACGGACAGGACTTATGGCTACACCTTC. Translation gives CASRRTDRTYGYTF.

This chain uses TRBV27 with TRBJ2-1; D perhaps matches TRBD1 (6 bases). V lost 5 bases and J lost 2, with 16 bases in between. This CDR3 spans 16 amino acids. Germline V gives CDR1 MNHEY, CDR2 SMNVEV (reference sequence). The CDR3 DNA reads as TGTGCCAGCAGTACTAAATTGGGGGCCCCCTACAATGAGCAGTTCTTC. This translates into CASSTKLGAPYNEQFF.

The J gene is TRBJ2-1, the V gene TRBV7-2; 9 positions match TRBD2. The CDR3 loop spans 16 amino acids. Germline-derived CDR1 and CDR2 are SGHTA and FQGNSA. The V segment lost 5 bases and the J segment 2 bases; nucleotides outside the gene matches: 7. Here the CDR3 reads CASSAPGGGAYNEQFF. CDR3 coding DNA: TGTGCCAGCAGCGCCCCCGGCGGGGGGGCCTACAATGAGCAGTTCTTC.

The rearrangement uses TRBV10-3 and TRBJ1-6; a possible D gene is TRBD1 (6 bases). V dropped 5 bases and J dropped 7 bases, with 12 bases sitting between them. The CDR3 covers 14 residues. Germline CDR1 reads ENHRY; CDR2 reads SYGVKD. The chain's CDR3 is CAISLQGGNSPLHF. The DNA of the CDR3 is TGTGCCATCAGTCTACAGGGTGGAAATTCACCCCTCCACTTT.

This clone has only one observation. The J gene is TRBJ1-2, the V gene TRBV7-2; 7 nucleotides align to TRBD1. In germline, CDR1 is SGHTA, CDR2 FQGNSA. The CDR3 covers 14 residues. Unmatched junction bases numbered 8, after V lost 2 bases and J lost 8 bases. CDR3 sequence: CASSLYEGAEGYTF. Written as DNA, the CDR3 is TGTGCCAGCAGCTTATATGAGGGGGCTGAGGGCTACACCTTC.

The rearrangement uses TRBV12-3 or TRBV12-4 and TRBJ2-1; weak D call: TRBD1 (5 bases). This CDR3 region has 13 residues. Trimming took 3 bases from V and 7 from J, leaving 10 bases between them. The CDR3 here is CASSFNPGNEQFF. Written as DNA, the CDR3 is TGTGCCAGCAGTTTCAACCCAGGGAATGAGCAGTTCTTC.

This chain connects TRBV6-2 or TRBV6-3 to TRBJ1-2; a possible D gene is TRBD1 (5 bases). Looked up from germline, CDR1 is MNHEY and CDR2 is SVGEGT. The CDR3 sequence is 16 residues long. Trimming removed 0 bases from V and 8 bases from J, with 19 bases in between. Here the CDR3 DNA reads TGTGCCAGCAGTTACTCTACGCCTCGGACACTGAGGGGCTACACCTTC. Its translation: CASSYSTPRTLRGYTF.